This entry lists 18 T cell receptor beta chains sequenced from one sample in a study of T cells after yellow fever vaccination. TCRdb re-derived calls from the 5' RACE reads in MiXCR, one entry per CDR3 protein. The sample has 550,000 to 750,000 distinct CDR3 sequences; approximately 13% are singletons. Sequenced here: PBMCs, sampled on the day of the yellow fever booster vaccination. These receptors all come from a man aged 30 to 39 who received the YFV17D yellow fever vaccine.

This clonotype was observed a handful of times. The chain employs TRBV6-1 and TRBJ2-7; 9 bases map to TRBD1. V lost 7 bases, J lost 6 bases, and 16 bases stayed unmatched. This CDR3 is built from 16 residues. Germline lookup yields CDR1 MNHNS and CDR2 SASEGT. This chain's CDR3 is CASTPRRDRESIEQYF. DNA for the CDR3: TGTGCCAGCACGCCCCGCCGGGACAGGGAGTCCATCGAGCAGTACTTC.

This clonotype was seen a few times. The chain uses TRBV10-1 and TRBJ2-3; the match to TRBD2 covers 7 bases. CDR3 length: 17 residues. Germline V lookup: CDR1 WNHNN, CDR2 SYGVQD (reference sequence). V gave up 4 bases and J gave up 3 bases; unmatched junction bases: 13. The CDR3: CASSALHGGRGTDTQYF. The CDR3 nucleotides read TGCGCCAGCAGTGCCCTTCACGGCGGGAGAGGGACAGATACGCAGTATTTT.

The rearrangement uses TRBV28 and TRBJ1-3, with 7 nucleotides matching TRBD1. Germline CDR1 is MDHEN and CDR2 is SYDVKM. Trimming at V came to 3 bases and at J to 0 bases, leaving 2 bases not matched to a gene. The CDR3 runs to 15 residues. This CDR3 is CASSLTGPSGNTIYF. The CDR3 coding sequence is TGTGCCAGCAGTTTGACAGGGCCCTCTGGAAACACCATATATTTT.

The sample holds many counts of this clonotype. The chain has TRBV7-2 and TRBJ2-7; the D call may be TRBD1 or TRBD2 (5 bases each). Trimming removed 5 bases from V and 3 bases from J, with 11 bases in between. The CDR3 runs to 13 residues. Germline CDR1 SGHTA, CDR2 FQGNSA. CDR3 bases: TGTGCCAGCAGCCCCGGGACCTACTACGAGCAGTACTTC. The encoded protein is CASSPGTYYEQYF.

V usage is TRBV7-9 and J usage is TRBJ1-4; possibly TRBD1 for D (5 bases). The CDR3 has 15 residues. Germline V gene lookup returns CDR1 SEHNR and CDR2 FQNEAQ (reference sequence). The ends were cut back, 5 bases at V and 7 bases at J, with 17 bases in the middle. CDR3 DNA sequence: TGTGCCAGCAGCCCTCAAGGTGTGGGGGGTGAAAAACTGTTTTTT. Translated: CASSPQGVGGEKLFF.

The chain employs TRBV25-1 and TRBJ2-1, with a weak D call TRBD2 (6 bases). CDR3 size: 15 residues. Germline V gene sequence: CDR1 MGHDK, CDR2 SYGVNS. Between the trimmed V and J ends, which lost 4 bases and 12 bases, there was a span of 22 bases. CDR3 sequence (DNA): TGTGCCAGCAGTGGACCGGGACTGACTACAAGTGGGCAGTTCTTC. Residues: CASSGPGLTTSGQFF.

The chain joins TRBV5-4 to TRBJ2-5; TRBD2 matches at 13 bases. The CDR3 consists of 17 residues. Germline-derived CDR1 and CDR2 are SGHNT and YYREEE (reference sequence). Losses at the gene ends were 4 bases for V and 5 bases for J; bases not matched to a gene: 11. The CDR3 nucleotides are TGTGCCAGCAGCCTTTCCGGGACTAGCGGGGTCTGGGAGACCCAGTACTTC. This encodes CASSLSGTSGVWETQYF.

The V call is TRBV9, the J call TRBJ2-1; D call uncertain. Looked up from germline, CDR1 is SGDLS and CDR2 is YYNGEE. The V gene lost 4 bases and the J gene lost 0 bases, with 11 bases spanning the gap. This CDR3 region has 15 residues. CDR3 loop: CASSSRTDSYNEQFF. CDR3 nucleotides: TGTGCCAGCAGCTCGCGGACGGACTCCTACAATGAGCAGTTCTTC. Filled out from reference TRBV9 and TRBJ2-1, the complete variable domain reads DSGVTQTPKHLITATGQRVTLRCSPRSGDLSVYWYQQSLDQGLQFLIQYYNGEERAKGNILERFSAQQFPDLHSELNLSSLELGDSALYFCASSSRTDSYNEQFFGPGTRLTVL.

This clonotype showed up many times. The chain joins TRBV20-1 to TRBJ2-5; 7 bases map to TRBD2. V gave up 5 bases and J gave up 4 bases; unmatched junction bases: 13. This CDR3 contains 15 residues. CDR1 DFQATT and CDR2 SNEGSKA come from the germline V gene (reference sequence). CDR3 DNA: TGCAGTGCTCCCCGGCGGCGGGTAGCGGGAGAGACCCAGTACTTC. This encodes CSAPRRRVAGETQYF.

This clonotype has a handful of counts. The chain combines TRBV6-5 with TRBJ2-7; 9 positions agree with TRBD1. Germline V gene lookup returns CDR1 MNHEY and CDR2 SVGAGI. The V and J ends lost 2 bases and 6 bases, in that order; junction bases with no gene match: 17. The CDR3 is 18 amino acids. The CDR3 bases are TGTGCCAGCAGTTACCTTGGGACAGGGTACGGGGTAATCGCCGAGCAGTACTTC. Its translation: CASSYLGTGYGVIAEQYF.

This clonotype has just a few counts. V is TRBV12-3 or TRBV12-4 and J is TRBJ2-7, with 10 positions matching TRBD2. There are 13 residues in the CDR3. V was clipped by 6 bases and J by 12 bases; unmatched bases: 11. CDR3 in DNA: TGTGCCAGCAGGGCCGGGACTAGCGATGTCGGGTACTTC. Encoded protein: CASRAGTSDVGYF.

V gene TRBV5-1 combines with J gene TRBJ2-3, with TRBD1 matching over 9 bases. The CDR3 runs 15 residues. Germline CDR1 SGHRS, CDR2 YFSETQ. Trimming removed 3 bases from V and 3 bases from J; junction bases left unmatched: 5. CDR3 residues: CASSYWDRETDTQYF. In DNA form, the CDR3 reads TGCGCCAGCAGCTACTGGGACAGGGAAACAGATACGCAGTATTTT.

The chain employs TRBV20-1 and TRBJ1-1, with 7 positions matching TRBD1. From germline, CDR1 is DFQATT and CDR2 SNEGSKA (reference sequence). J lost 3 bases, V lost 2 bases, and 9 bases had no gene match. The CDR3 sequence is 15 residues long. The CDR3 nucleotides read TGCAGTGCTAGACCTCCTGACAGGGTGGACACTGAAGCTTTCTTT. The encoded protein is CSARPPDRVDTEAFF.

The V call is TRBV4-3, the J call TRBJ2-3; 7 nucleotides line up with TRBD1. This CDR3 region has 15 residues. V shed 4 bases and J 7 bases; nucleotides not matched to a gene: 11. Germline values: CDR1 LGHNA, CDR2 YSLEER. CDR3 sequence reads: CASSPSVTGIHTQYF. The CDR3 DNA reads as TGCGCCAGCAGCCCGAGCGTGACAGGGATCCATACGCAGTATTTT.

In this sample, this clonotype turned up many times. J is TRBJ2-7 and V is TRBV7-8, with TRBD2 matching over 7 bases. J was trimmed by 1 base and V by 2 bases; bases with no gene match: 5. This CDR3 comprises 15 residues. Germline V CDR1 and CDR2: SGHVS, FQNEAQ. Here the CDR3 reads CASSLPGGRSYEQYF. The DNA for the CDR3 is TGTGCCAGCAGCTTACCGGGGGGAAGATCCTACGAGCAGTACTTC.

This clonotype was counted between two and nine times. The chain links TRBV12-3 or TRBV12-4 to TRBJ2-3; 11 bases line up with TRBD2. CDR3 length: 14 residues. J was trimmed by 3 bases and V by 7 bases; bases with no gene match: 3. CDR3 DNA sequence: TGTGCCAGCAACCGACTAGCGGGAACAGATACGCAGTATTTT. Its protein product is CASNRLAGTDTQYF.

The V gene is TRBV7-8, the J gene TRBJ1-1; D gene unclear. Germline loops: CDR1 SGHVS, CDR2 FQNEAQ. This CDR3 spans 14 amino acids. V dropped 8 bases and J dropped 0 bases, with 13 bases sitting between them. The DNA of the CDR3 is TGTGCCAGCGTTGGGGTGGGGATGAACACTGAAGCTTTCTTT. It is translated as CASVGVGMNTEAFF. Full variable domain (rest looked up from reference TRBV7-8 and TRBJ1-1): GAGVSQSPRYKVAKRGQDVALRCDPISGHVSLFWYQQALGQGPEFLTYFQNEAQLDKSGLPSDRFFAERPEGSVSTLKIQRTQQEDSAVYLCASVGVGMNTEAFFGQGTRLTVV.

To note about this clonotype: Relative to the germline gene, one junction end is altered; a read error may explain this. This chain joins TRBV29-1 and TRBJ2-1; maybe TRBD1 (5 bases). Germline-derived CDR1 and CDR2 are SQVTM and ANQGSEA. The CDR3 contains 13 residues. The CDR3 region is CSVDRVDDNELFF. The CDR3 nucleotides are TGCAGCGTTGACAGGGTTGACGACAATGAGCTGTTCTTC.